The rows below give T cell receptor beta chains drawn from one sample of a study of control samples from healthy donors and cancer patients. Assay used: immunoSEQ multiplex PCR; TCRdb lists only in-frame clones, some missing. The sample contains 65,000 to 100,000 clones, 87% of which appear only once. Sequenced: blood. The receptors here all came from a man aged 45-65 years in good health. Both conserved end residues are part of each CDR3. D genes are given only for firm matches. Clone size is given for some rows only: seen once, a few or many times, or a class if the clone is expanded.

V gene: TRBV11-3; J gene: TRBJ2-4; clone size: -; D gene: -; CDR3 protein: CASSLGGATRAKNIQYF; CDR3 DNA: TGTGCCAGCAGCTTAGGTGGGGCTACCCGAGCCAAAAACATTCAGTACTTC
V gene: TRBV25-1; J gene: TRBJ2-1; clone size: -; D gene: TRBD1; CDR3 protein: CASSDPTGGNEQFF; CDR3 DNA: TGTGCCAGCAGTGACCCTACAGGGGGGAATGAGCAGTTCTTC
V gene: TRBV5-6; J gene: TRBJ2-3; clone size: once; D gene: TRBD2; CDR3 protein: CASSLRTSGSTDTQYF; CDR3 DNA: TGTGCCAGCAGCTTGCGGACTAGCGGTAGCACAGATACGCAGTATTTT
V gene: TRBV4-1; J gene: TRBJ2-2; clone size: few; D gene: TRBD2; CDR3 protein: CASSQLGLAGGRTGELFF; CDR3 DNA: TGCGCCAGCAGCCAACTGGGACTAGCGGGGGGCAGAACCGGGGAGCTGTTTTTT
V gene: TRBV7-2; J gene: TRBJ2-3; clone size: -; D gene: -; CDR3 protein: CASSTLRGADTQYF; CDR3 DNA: TGTGCCAGCAGTACCCTTCGGGGCGCAGATACGCAGTATTTT
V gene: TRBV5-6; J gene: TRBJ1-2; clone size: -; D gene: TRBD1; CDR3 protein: CASSLGQGLGYTF; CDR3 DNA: TGTGCCAGCAGCTTAGGACAGGGACTAGGCTACACCTTC
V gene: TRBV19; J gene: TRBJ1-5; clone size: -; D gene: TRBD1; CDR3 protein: CASSIGGTVVNQPQHF; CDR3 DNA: TGTGCCAGTAGTATAGGTGGGACAGTCGTGAATCAGCCCCAGCATTTT
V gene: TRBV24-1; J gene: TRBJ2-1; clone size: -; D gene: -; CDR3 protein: CATSDLWAGSDEQFF; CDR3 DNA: TGTGCCACCAGTGATTTGTGGGCAGGGTCGGATGAGCAGTTCTTC
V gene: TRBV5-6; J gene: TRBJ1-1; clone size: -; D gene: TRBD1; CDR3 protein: CASSVRQGRTEAFF; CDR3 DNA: TGTGCCAGCAGCGTAAGACAGGGCCGGACTGAAGCTTTCTTT
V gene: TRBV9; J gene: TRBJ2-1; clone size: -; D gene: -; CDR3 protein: CASSVDEGEQFF; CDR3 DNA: TGTGCCAGCAGCGTAGACGAGGGTGAGCAGTTCTTC
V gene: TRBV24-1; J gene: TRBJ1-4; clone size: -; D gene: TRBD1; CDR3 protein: CAASEPGGQGNEKLFF; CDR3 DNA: TGTGCCGCCAGTGAGCCCGGGGGACAGGGTAATGAAAAACTGTTTTTT
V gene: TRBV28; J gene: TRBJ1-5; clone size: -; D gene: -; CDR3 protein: CASSPNQPQHF; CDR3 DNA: TGTGCCAGCAGCCCTAATCAGCCCCAGCATTTT
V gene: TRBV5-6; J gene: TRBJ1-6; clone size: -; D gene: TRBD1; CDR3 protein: CASSFRDRNNSPLHF; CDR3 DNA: TGTGCCAGCAGCTTCCGGGACAGAAATAATTCACCCCTCCACTTT
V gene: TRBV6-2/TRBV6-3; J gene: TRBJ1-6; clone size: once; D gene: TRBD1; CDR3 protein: CASSWTGDLQGMSSYNSPLHF; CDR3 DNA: TGTGCCAGCAGTTGGACCGGTGACCTACAGGGGATGAGCTCCTATAATTCACCCCTCCACTTT
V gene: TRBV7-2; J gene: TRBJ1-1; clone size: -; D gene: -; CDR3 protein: CASSLWWTLNTEAFF; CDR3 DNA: TGTGCCAGCAGCTTATGGTGGACCCTGAACACTGAAGCTTTCTTT
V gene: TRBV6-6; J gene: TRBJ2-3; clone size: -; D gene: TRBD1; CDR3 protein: CASSRDRVTDTQYF; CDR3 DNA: TGTGCCAGCAGTAGGGACAGGGTAACAGATACGCAGTATTTT
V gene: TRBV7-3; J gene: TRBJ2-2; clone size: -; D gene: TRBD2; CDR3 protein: CASSLRLAGGRPTGELFF; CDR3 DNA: TGTGCCAGCAGCTTAAGACTAGCGGGGGGGCGGCCCACCGGGGAGCTGTTTTTT
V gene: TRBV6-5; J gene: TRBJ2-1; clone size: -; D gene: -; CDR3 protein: CASSSSMGYNEQFF; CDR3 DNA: TGTGCCAGCAGTTCTAGTATGGGGTACAATGAGCAGTTCTTC
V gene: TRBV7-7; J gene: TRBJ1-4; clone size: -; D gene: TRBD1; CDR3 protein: CASSLDRNEKLFF; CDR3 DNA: TGTGCCAGCAGCTTGGACAGGAATGAAAAACTGTTTTTT
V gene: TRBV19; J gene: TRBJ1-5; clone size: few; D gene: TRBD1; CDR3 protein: CASSTDRGQPQHF; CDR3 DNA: TGTGCCAGTAGTACGGACAGGGGTCAGCCCCAGCATTTT
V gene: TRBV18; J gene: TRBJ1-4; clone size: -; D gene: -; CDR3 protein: CASSPGAGEKLFF; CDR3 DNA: TGTGCCAGCTCACCGGGGGCTGGTGAAAAACTGTTTTTT
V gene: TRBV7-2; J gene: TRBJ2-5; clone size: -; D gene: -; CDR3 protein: CASSKEWGAETQYF; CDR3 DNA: TGTGCCAGCAGCAAAGAGTGGGGGGCGGAGACCCAGTACTTC
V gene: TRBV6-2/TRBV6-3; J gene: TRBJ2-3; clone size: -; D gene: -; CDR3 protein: CASSLGQILEWAQYF; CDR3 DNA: TGTGCCAGCAGCCTTGGACAGATCTTAGAGTGGGCGCAGTATTTT
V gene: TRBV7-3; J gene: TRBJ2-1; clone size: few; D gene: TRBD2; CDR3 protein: CASSALAGGDEQFF; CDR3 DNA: TGTGCCAGCAGCGCCCTAGCGGGAGGGGATGAGCAGTTCTTC
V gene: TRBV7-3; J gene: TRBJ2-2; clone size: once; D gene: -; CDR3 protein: CASSLTQANTGELFF; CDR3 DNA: TGTGCCAGCAGCTTAACACAGGCGAACACCGGGGAGCTGTTTTTT
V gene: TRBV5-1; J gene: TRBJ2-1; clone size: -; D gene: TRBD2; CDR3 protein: CASSAVSGSLYNEQFF; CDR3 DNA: TGCGCCAGCAGCGCCGTGAGCGGGAGTCTCTACAATGAGCAGTTCTTC
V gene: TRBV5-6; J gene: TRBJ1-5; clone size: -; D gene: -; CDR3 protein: CASSLRGAGNQPQHF; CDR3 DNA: TGTGCCAGCAGCTTGCGTGGGGCTGGCAATCAGCCCCAGCATTTT
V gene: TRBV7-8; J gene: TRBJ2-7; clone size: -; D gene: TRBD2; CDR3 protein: CASSQRAGTSGEQYF; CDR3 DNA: TGTGCCAGCAGCCAGCGTGCAGGGACTAGCGGCGAGCAGTACTTC
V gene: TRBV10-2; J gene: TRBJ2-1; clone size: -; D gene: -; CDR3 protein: CASSGYGGEQFF; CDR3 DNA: TGCGCCAGCAGTGGTTATGGTGGGGAGCAGTTCTTC
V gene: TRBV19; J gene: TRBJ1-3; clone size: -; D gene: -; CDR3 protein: CASSIISGNTIYF; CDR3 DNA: TGTGCCAGTAGTATAATCTCTGGAAACACCATATATTTT
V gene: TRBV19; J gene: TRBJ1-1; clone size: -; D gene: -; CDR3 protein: CASSMEQGIGAFF; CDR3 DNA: TGTGCCAGTAGTATGGAACAGGGAATCGGAGCTTTCTTT
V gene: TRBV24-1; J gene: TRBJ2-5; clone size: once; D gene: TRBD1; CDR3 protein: CATSRKRGHETQYF; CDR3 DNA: TGTGCCACCAGTAGAAAAAGGGGGCACGAGACCCAGTACTTC
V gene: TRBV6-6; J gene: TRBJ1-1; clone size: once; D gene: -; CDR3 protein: CASSYSALASAFF; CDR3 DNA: TGTGCCAGCAGTTACTCCGCGCTCGCATCGGCTTTCTTT
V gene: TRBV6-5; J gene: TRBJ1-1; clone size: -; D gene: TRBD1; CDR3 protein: CASSWWTGSGEAFF; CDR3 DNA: TGTGCCAGCAGTTGGTGGACAGGGTCTGGTGAAGCTTTCTTT
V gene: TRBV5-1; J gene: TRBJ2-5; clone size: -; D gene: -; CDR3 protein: CASSLRRPEETQYF; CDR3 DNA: TGCGCCAGCAGCTTGCGCCGGCCAGAAGAGACCCAGTACTTC